The 32 T cell receptor beta chains presented below share a single source sample, sequenced in a study of identical twins. TCRdb passed the 5' RACE reads through MiXCR, listing each CDR3 protein once. The sample records fewer than 900,000 distinct CDR3 sequences, 15% to 20% being singletons. The same sample was also used in a study of T cells expressing NK-cell markers.

Material for sequencing was PBMCs. The receptors originated from a woman aged 18-29 years in good health.

This clonotype occurred many times. The chain carries TRBV12-3 or TRBV12-4 and TRBJ1-3; 7 positions match TRBD1. CDR3 size: 13 residues. With V trimmed by 5 bases and J by 2 bases, 0 bases remained unmatched. This CDR3 reads CASSDRAGNTIYF. The CDR3 bases are TGTGCCAGCAGTGACAGGGCTGGAAACACCATATATTTT.

In its sample, this clonotype was seen a few times. The chain joins TRBV4-3 to TRBJ2-7; D remains unclear. The CDR3 is 14 residues long. Between the trimmed V and J ends, which lost 1 base and 2 bases, there was a span of 9 bases. CDR1 and CDR2 from the germline V gene are LGHNA and YSLEER. The CDR3 region is CASSQVPYTYEQYF. The CDR3 DNA follows: TGCGCCAGCAGCCAAGTCCCCTACACCTACGAGCAGTACTTC.

In this sample, this clonotype turned up many times. V gene TRBV7-9 combines with J gene TRBJ1-2; 8 bases map to TRBD1. The CDR3 extends over 12 amino acids. Germline lookup yields CDR1 SEHNR and CDR2 FQNEAQ (reference sequence). Trimming took 8 bases from V and 8 from J; bases not matched to a gene: 7. In DNA form, the CDR3 reads TGTGCCAGCGCTGAGACAGGGGAAGGCTACACCTTC. Amino acids: CASAETGEGYTF.

The chain combines TRBV6-1 with TRBJ2-5; D is perhaps TRBD1 (6 bases). Germline-derived CDR1 and CDR2 are MNHNS and SASEGT. The V gene lost 3 bases and the J gene lost 5 bases, with 10 bases spanning the gap. The CDR3 length is 13 residues. CDR3 nucleotide sequence: TGTGCCAGCAGTGAGGACAGTTTGGAGACCCAGTACTTC. Encoded protein: CASSEDSLETQYF.

The rearrangement uses TRBV6-2 or TRBV6-3 and TRBJ2-7, with 9 bases identical to TRBD2. V gave up 0 bases and J gave up 5 bases; unmatched junction bases: 8. The CDR3 runs to 16 residues. Germline V lookup: CDR1 MNHEY, CDR2 SVGEGT. CDR3 DNA sequence: TGTGCCAGCAGTTACTCGACGGATCAGCGGGGGGACGAGCAGTACTTC. Translation gives CASSYSTDQRGDEQYF.

The sample holds a few counts of this clonotype. V gene TRBV5-1 combines with J gene TRBJ2-7, with TRBD2 as a possible D gene (6 bases). Germline loops: CDR1 SGHRS, CDR2 YFSETQ. The ends were cut back, 1 base at V and 5 bases at J, with 13 bases in the middle. The CDR3 spans 14 residues. The CDR3 spells CASSLSRDSDEQYF. The DNA for the CDR3 is TGCGCCAGCAGCTTGAGCAGGGACTCGGACGAGCAGTACTTC.

This clonotype came up many times. The chain employs TRBV6-2 or TRBV6-3 and TRBJ2-7, with D tentatively TRBD1 (6 bases). Germline CDR1 and CDR2: MNHEY and SVGEGT. Trimming removed 4 bases from V and 0 bases from J, with 10 bases in between. The CDR3 totals 14 residues. CDR3 region: CASSSDSSSYEQYF. The CDR3 DNA reads TGTGCCAGCAGTTCGGACAGCAGCTCCTACGAGCAGTACTTC.

The rearrangement links TRBV4-3 to TRBJ2-1; 8 nucleotides agree with TRBD2. V was clipped by 4 bases and J by 2 bases; unmatched bases: 7. The CDR3 is 16 amino acids. CDR1 is LGHNA, CDR2 YSLEER, per germline. This chain's CDR3 is CASSLQLAETYNEQFF. In DNA form, the CDR3 reads TGCGCCAGCAGCCTGCAACTAGCGGAGACCTACAATGAGCAGTTCTTC.

This clonotype was detected a few times. CDR3 in DNA: TGTGCCAGCAGCGTCGAGGTTCCGGGACTCAGCTCCTACAATGAGCAGTTCTTC. Protein: CASSVEVPGLSSYNEQFF. The gene calls are TRBV9 and TRBJ2-1, with a possible D match to TRBD2 (6 bases). This CDR3 region has 18 residues. Germline V gene data show CDR1 as SGDLS and CDR2 as YYNGEE. The V end lost 2 bases, the J end lost 0 bases, and 18 bases lay between the germline ends.

The DNA of the CDR3 is TGTGCCAGCAGCTTCGGGGAGGCACCCCTCCACTTT. It translates to CASSFGEAPLHF. This sequence joins TRBV7-9 and TRBJ1-6; no firm D call. The CDR3 runs to 12 residues. Trimming cost V 3 bases and J 11 bases, with 8 bases left between them. Germline V gene lookup returns CDR1 SEHNR and CDR2 FQNEAQ (reference sequence).

This clonotype has only a few counts. The chain couples TRBV15 to TRBJ2-5; D remains unclear. The CDR3 contains 17 residues. Between the trimmed V and J ends, which lost 1 base and 5 bases, there was a span of 20 bases. Germline V CDR1 and CDR2: LNHNV, YYDKDF (reference sequence). CDR3 sequence (DNA): TGTGCCACCAGCAGAGTCGGCGGACCCCCTTCCCACGAGACCCAGTACTTC. Translated: CATSRVGGPPSHETQYF.

Ten or more counts support this clonotype. The chain links TRBV10-2 to TRBJ1-1; no reliable D call. The germline V and J ends were trimmed by 4 bases and 0 bases, with 18 bases remaining between them. The CDR3 sequence is 17 residues long. Germline V gene lookup returns CDR1 WSHSY and CDR2 SAAADI. CDR3 bases: TGCGCCAGCAGTGGGAGGTCAGGAAAACTGATGAACACTGAAGCTTTCTTT. Its translation: CASSGRSGKLMNTEAFF.

Only a few counts were recorded for this clonotype. The chain links TRBV7-2 to TRBJ2-1; D call uncertain. Trimming removed 5 bases at V and 4 bases at J, with 12 bases between. The CDR3 runs to 14 residues. Germline V gene data show CDR1 as SGHTA and CDR2 as FQGNSA. The CDR3 protein is CASSPGPAYNEQFF. DNA for the CDR3: TGTGCCAGCAGCCCAGGACCAGCGTACAATGAGCAGTTCTTC. The complete variable domain, with remaining parts taken from reference TRBV7-2 and TRBJ2-1, reads GAGVSQSPSNKVTEKGKDVELRCDPISGHTALYWYRQSLGQGLEFLIYFQGNSAPDKSGLPSDRFSAERTGGSVSTLTIQRTQQEDSAVYLCASSPGPAYNEQFFGPGTRLTVL.

This clonotype was observed at least ten times. This sequence joins TRBV6-5 and TRBJ1-1; D gene uncertain. The germline V and J ends were trimmed by 4 bases and 0 bases, with 9 bases remaining between them. Looked up from germline, CDR1 is MNHEY and CDR2 is SVGAGI. The length of the CDR3 is 14 residues. CDR3 in DNA: TGTGCCAGCAGTTCCCCCCGACTGAACACTGAAGCTTTCTTT. It specifies CASSSPRLNTEAFF.

The CDR3 is CASSLRLAGGADTQYF. In DNA, the CDR3 is TGTGCCAGCAGTTTACGACTAGCGGGGGGGGCAGATACGCAGTATTTT. The rearrangement uses TRBV12-3 or TRBV12-4 and TRBJ2-3; 14 nucleotides agree with TRBD2. The CDR3 runs 16 residues. After removal of 2 bases from V and 4 bases from J, the junction contained 2 bases not matched to a gene.

This clonotype was counted only a few times. This chain joins TRBV6-5 and TRBJ1-3, with D uncertain. Germline CDR1 is MNHEY and CDR2 is SVGAGI. The CDR3 contains 15 residues. Trimming removed 2 bases from V and 0 bases from J, with 8 bases in between. The CDR3 DNA is TGTGCCAGCAGTTACCGTTCGCCCTCTGGAAACACCATATATTTT. It encodes CASSYRSPSGNTIYF.

The table lists this clonotype with a few counts. This rearrangement joins TRBV29-1 to TRBJ2-1, with 9 positions matching TRBD2. After removal of 1 base from V and 8 bases from J, the junction contained 9 bases not matched to a gene. The length of the CDR3 is 15 residues. CDR1 and CDR2 from the germline V gene are SQVTM and ANQGSEA. CDR3 sequence (DNA): TGCAGCGTTGAAGGGGTTAGCGGGAGATACGATGAGCAGTTCTTC. It yields the protein CSVEGVSGRYDEQFF.

The rearrangement links TRBV27 to TRBJ2-7; D not resolved. In germline, CDR1 is MNHEY, CDR2 SMNVEV (reference sequence). V lost 5 bases and J 3 bases, leaving 11 bases between the germline ends. The CDR3 is 13 residues long. CDR3 bases: TGTGCCAGCAGTCCCTCTTACCACTACGAGCAGTACTTC. This translates into CASSPSYHYEQYF.

CDR3 nucleotides: TGCAGTGCTAGTAGGGGGGGAGCCGCAGAGACCCAGTACTTC. Protein sequence: CSASRGGAAETQYF. The chain employs TRBV20-1 and TRBJ2-5; D possibly corresponds to TRBD2 (7 bases). Germline CDR1 reads DFQATT; CDR2 reads SNEGSKA (reference sequence). This CDR3 has 14 residues. V lost 3 bases, J lost 4 bases, and 15 bases lay in between.

J is TRBJ2-3 and V is TRBV6-1; TRBD1 aligns across 7 bases. J was trimmed by 6 bases and V by 11 bases; bases with no gene match: 8. The length of the CDR3 is 12 residues. In germline, CDR1 is MNHNS, CDR2 SASEGT. This CDR3 reads CAAGGAFDTQYF. CDR3 DNA: TGTGCCGCAGGGGGAGCCTTCGATACGCAGTATTTT.

This chain connects TRBV7-2 to TRBJ1-2; D is perhaps TRBD1 (5 bases). In germline, CDR1 is SGHTA, CDR2 FQGNSA. Trimming left V 5 bases short and J 6 bases short, with 13 bases between. The CDR3 length is 13 residues. The CDR3 sequence: CASSKMGRDGYTF. DNA of the CDR3: TGTGCCAGCAGCAAGATGGGCAGGGATGGCTACACCTTC.

V is TRBV29-1 and J is TRBJ2-2; D uncertain. V lost 4 bases and J 5 bases, leaving 11 bases between the germline ends. The CDR3 loop spans 13 amino acids. CDR1 and CDR2 from the germline V gene are SQVTM and ANQGSEA. CDR3 loop: CSVVLAVTGELFF. CDR3 in DNA: TGCAGCGTTGTGTTAGCTGTAACCGGGGAGCTGTTTTTT.

This clonotype was seen only a few times. The CDR3 DNA follows: TGTGCCAGTAGCCCAGGGACTAGCGAGACGCAGTATTTT. Translating gives CASSPGTSETQYF. The chain has TRBV19 and TRBJ2-5, with 10 bases fitting TRBD2. The end of the DNA is better explained by TRBJ2-3, so the J call may be wrong. The CDR3 is made up of 13 amino acids. Germline values: CDR1 LNHDA, CDR2 SQIVND (reference sequence).

The chain joins TRBV3-1 to TRBJ2-5; TRBD2 might be the D (5 bases). CDR1 and CDR2 (germline): LGHDT, YNNKEL (reference sequence). CDR3 length equals 14 residues. V was pared by 4 bases and J by 0 bases, with 9 bases between. CDR3 sequence (DNA): TGTGCCAGCAGCCTCAAGCGGTACCAAGAGACCCAGTACTTC. Translation gives CASSLKRYQETQYF.

This clonotype came up a few times. The chain has TRBV10-3 and TRBJ2-7, with TRBD1 matching over 7 bases. The length of the CDR3 is 12 residues. The J segment lost 4 bases and the V segment lost 7 bases, leaving 4 bases of the junction unmatched. Germline CDR1 ENHRY, CDR2 SYGVKD. CDR3 protein: CAIKAQGYEQYF. The CDR3 DNA follows: TGTGCCATCAAGGCACAGGGGTACGAGCAGTACTTC.

This clonotype was seen more than once but under ten times. The rearrangement uses TRBV29-1 and TRBJ2-3; D ambiguous. The germline V gene encodes CDR1 SQVTM and CDR2 ANQGSEA. There are 15 residues in the CDR3. Trimming cost V 1 base and J 0 bases, with 11 bases left between them. CDR3 protein: CSVEGPASSTDTQYF. The DNA for the CDR3 is TGCAGCGTTGAAGGGCCAGCATCTAGCACAGATACGCAGTATTTT.

The V gene is TRBV7-2, the J gene TRBJ2-2; TRBD2 matches 12 bases. The germline V gene has CDR1 SGHTA and CDR2 FQGNSA. The V and J ends lost 3 bases and 7 bases, in that order; junction bases with no gene match: 9. CDR3 size: 17 residues. The CDR3, as DNA: TGTGCCAGCAGCTTTCCTAGCGGGGGGGGTTACGGCGGGGAGCTGTTTTTT. Translation: CASSFPSGGGYGGELFF.

The chain uses TRBV6-5 and TRBJ2-2, with TRBD2 matching 9 bases. The V and J ends lost 4 bases and 6 bases, in that order; junction bases with no gene match: 6. The germline CDR1 and CDR2 sequences are MNHEY and SVGAGI. The CDR3 totals 15 residues. CDR3 sequence reads: CASSFGGGAAGELFF. CDR3 coding DNA: TGTGCCAGCAGTTTCGGCGGGGGGGCCGCCGGGGAGCTGTTTTTT.

This clonotype has just a few counts. The rearrangement links TRBV2 to TRBJ1-5; D gene ambiguous. Germline V gene lookup returns CDR1 SNHLY and CDR2 FYNNEI. The CDR3 totals 13 residues. V lost 1 base to trimming and J lost 7 bases, with 8 bases between them. In DNA form, the CDR3 reads TGTGCCAGCAGTGAAGGGCTGGGACAGCCCCAGCATTTT. Its translation: CASSEGLGQPQHF.

CDR3 residues: CASTKRQEGYNEKLFF. The CDR3 DNA is TGTGCCAGCACCAAAAGACAAGAGGGTTATAATGAAAAACTGTTTTTT. J is TRBJ1-4 and V is TRBV7-9; D is unclear. The CDR3 is 16 residues long. V lost 7 bases and J lost 4, with 19 bases in between. CDR1 SEHNR and CDR2 FQNEAQ come from the germline V gene (reference sequence).

This sequence joins TRBV9 and TRBJ2-2; 9 bases agree with TRBD2. With 3 bases clipped from V and 0 bases from J, the junction kept 3 bases outside the gene matches. The CDR3 has 16 residues. Germline CDR1 SGDLS, CDR2 YYNGEE. CDR3 sequence: CASSGLADANTGELFF. The DNA for the CDR3 is TGTGCCAGCAGCGGACTAGCGGACGCGAACACCGGGGAGCTGTTTTTT.

In its sample, this clonotype was seen a few times. The genes are TRBV20-1 and TRBJ2-7; 16 nucleotides agree with TRBD2. Germline V CDR1 and CDR2: DFQATT, SNEGSKA (reference sequence). The CDR3 extends over 15 amino acids. V lost 1 base to trimming and J lost 7 bases; unmatched junction nucleotides: 4. CDR3 region: CSARVPGLAGGEQYF. The DNA of the CDR3 is TGCAGTGCTAGAGTGCCGGGACTAGCGGGAGGGGAGCAGTACTTC.